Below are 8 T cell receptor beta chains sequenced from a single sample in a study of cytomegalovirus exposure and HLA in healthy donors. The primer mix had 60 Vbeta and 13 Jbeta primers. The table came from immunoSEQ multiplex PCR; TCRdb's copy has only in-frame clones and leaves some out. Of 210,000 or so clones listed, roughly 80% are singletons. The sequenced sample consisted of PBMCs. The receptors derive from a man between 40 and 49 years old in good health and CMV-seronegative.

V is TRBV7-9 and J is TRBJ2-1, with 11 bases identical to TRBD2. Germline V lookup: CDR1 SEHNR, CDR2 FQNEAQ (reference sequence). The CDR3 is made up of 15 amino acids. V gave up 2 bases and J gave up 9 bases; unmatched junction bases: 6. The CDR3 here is CASSLTLAGEFEQFF. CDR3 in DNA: TGTGCCAGCAGCTTAACACTAGCGGGAGAATTTGAGCAGTTCTTC.

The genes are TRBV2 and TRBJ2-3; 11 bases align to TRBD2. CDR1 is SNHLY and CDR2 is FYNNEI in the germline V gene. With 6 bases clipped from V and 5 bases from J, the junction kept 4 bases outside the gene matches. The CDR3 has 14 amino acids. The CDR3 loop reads CASRPGTSGDTQYF. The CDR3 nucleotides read TGTGCCAGCAGACCCGGGACTAGCGGAGATACGCAGTATTTT.

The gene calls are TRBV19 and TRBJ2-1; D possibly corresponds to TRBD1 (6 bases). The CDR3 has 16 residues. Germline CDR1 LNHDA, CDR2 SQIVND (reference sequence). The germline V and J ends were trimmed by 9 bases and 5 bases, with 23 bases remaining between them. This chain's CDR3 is CASTRSLRGPNNEQFF. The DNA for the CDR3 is TGTGCCAGCACCCGCTCTCTCAGGGGACCCAACAATGAGCAGTTCTTC.

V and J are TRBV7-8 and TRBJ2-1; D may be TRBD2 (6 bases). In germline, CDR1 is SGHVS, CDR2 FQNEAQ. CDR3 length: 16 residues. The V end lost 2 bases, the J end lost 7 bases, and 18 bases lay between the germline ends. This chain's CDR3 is CASSLRETGVGNEQFF. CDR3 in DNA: TGTGCCAGCAGCTTAAGGGAAACGGGAGTAGGTAATGAGCAGTTCTTC.

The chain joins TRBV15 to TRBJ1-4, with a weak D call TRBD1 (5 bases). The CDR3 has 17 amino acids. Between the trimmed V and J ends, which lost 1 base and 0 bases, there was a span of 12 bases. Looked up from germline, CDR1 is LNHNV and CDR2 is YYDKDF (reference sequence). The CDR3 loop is CATSRGMDTATNEKLFF. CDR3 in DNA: TGTGCCACCAGCAGAGGTATGGACACTGCAACTAATGAAAAACTGTTTTTT.

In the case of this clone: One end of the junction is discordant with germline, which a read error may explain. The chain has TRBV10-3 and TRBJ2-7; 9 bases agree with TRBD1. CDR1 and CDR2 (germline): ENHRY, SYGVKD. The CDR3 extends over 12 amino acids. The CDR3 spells CALRTGAYEQYF. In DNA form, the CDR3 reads TGTGCCCTCAGGACAGGGGCCTACGAGCAGTACTTC.

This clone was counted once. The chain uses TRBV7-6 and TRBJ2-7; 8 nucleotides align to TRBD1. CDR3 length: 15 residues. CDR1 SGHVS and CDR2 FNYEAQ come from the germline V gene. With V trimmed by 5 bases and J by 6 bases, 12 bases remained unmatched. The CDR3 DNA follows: TGTGCCAGCAGCACCTATACTGGACAGGGAGGCGAGCAGTACTTC. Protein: CASSTYTGQGGEQYF.

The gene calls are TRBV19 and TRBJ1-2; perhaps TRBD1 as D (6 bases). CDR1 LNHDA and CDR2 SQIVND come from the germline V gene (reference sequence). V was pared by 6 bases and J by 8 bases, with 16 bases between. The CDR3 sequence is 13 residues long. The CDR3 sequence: CASRPRQVGGYTF. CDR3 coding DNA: TGTGCCAGTAGGCCACGACAGGTCGGGGGCTACACCTTC.